This T cell receptor (beta chain) is from a study of blood T cells in healthy people across ages. A sample-barcoded 5' primer and a J-beta primer mix were used in a second PCR of roughly 7 to 11 cycles. MiXCR, applied by TCRdb to the 5' RACE reads, yields one record per CDR3 protein. The profile covers some 550,000 distinct CDR3 sequences, with less than 60% appearing a single time and roughly 24% taken by the ten largest. Germline CDR1 and CDR2: SGHRS and YFSETQ. The length of the CDR3 is 15 residues. The J segment lost 1 base and the V segment lost 4 bases, leaving 8 bases of the junction unmatched.

The receptor's source is a man older than 75 in good health. Sequencing used blood. The chain links TRBV5-1 to TRBJ2-7, with 7 bases matching TRBD2. The CDR3 is CASSRRASGSYEQYF. CDR3 bases: TGCGCCAGCAGCCGGAGGGCTAGCGGTTCCTACGAGCAGTACTTC. Filled out from reference TRBV5-1 and TRBJ2-7, the complete variable domain reads KAGVTQTPRYLIKTRGQQVTLSCSPISGHRSVSWYQQTPGQGLQFLFEYFSETQRNKGNFPGRFSGRQFSNSRSEMNVSTLELGDSALYLCASSRRASGSYEQYFGPGTRLTVT.